These 17 T cell receptor beta chains share one sample of origin, sequenced in a study of CD8+ T cells in alopecia areata. cDNA reverse transcribed from extracted RNA served as the sequencing template. Method: immunoSEQ multiplex PCR; TCRdb's copy keeps in-frame clones and lacks some. In total the sample includes under 350,000 clones, none of them seen once. Markers used for sorting pooled cutaneous lymph node cells were CD4, CD8alpha, NKG2D, NKG2ACE and others. The sequenced sample consisted of CD4+ T cells sorted from a lymph node. The source is a C3H/HeJ mouse with alopecia areata. MHC haplotype of the strain: H2-k.

Comments on this clone: Any gene name here is a mouse gene name. The CDR3 extends 4 residues past the end of the read, so its final part is completed from the germline J gene. The sample carries other DNA sequences with the same CDR3. The chain links TRBV1 to TRBJ1-1; possibly TRBD1 for D (6 bases). CDR1 and CDR2 (germline): NSQYPW, LRSPGD (reference sequence). CDR3 length equals 14 residues. Between the trimmed V and J ends, which lost 3 bases and 0 bases, there was a span of 8 bases. The CDR3 DNA, read in part, is TGCACCTGCAGTGCGGGGGACACAAACACA. This sequence encodes CTCSAGDTNT. The whole CDR3 is CTCSAGDTNTEVFF.

This clone has only a few counts. All gene names here are mouse names. The read is 3 residues too short to cover the CDR3 end, so that end is filled in from the germline J gene. The rearrangement links TRBV19 to TRBJ1-6; D is undetermined. TRBJ1-6 is treated as an ORF (open reading frame) with a function not yet certain. In germline, CDR1 is FNHDT, CDR2 SITEND (reference sequence). V was clipped by 3 bases and J by 7 bases, with 11 bases between them. CDR3 length equals 14 residues. The CDR3 DNA, read in part, is TGTGCCAGCAGTACTGGCCGGAGAAATTCGCCC. This translates into CASSTGRRNSP. The CDR3, in full, reads CASSTGRRNSPLYF.

Of note for this clone: The gene names here belong to mouse. The sequence runs out 4 residues before the end of the CDR3; the remainder is reconstructed from the germline J gene. The rearrangement joins TRBV5 to TRBJ2-7, with 10 bases aligning to TRBD2. J gave up 2 bases and V 1 base, and 2 bases lay outside the gene matches. CDR1 and CDR2 (germline): LGHNA, YNLKQL (reference sequence). The CDR3 consists of 15 residues. Partial CDR3 DNA: TGTGCCAGCAGCCAAGGCTGGGGGGGCGCCTAT. Its translation: CASSQGWGGAY. The full CDR3 reads CASSQGWGGAYEQYF.

This clone turned up a few times. Here the gene names and germline are mouse. Read sequence stops 4 residues before the CDR3 end, and the germline J gene provides the missing end. The J gene is TRBJ2-3, the V gene TRBV19; 8 bases are shared with TRBD1. The CDR3 totals 14 residues. The germline CDR1 and CDR2 sequences are FNHDT and SITEND (reference sequence). V trimming: 4 bases; J trimming: 2 bases; junction bases outside the gene matches: 3. The part of the CDR3 DNA that was read is TGTGCCAGCAGTCGGACAGGGACTGCAGAA. It translates to CASSRTGTAE. The entire CDR3 protein reads CASSRTGTAETLYF.

This clone appeared a few times. Each gene name is a mouse one. The read ends 4 residues early relative to the CDR3; the germline J gene fills the gap. Other DNA sequences in this specimen translate into the identical CDR3. This chain uses TRBV13-1 with TRBJ2-7; 9 bases are a match to TRBD1. Germline V gives CDR1 NSHNY, CDR2 SYGAGN. The CDR3 consists of 14 residues. The CDR3 is CASSDPGQGYEQYF. The sequenced CDR3 bases are TGTGCCAGCAGTGATCCGGGACAGGGATAT.

The sample holds a few counts of this clone. The germline and genes are mouse ones. The observed sequence ends 4 residues before the CDR3 terminus, with the missing tail filled in from the germline J gene. J is TRBJ2-3 and V is TRBV13-2; 7 bases align to TRBD1. The ends lost 6 bases at V and 0 bases at J; junction bases unmatched: 4. Looked up from germline, CDR1 is NNHNN and CDR2 is SYGAGS (reference sequence). This CDR3 region has 14 residues. CDR3 residues: CASARQGSAETLYF. CDR3 DNA (partial): TGTGCCAGCGCCCGACAGGGTAGTGCAGAA.

The sample holds many counts of this clone. The gene names here belong to mouse. The read finishes 4 residues shy of the CDR3 end, and the germline J gene is used to complete it. Different DNA sequences within this sample yield the same CDR3. The chain carries TRBV13-3 and TRBJ2-3, with D unresolved. With 4 bases removed from V and 0 bases from J, the gap between germline ends came to 12 bases. Germline V lookup: CDR1 NNHDY, CDR2 SYVADS. The CDR3 is 15 amino acids. CDR3 DNA, as far as it was read: TGTGCCAGCAGTCTAGACAAATCTAGTGCAGAA. This sequence encodes CASSLDKSSAE. The entire CDR3 protein is CASSLDKSSAETLYF.

This clone occurred a few times. Gene names refer to mouse genes. The read is 4 residues too short to cover the CDR3 end, so that end is filled in from the germline J gene. The same CDR3 is also encoded by other DNA sequences in this sample. J is TRBJ2-7 and V is TRBV5; 8 positions match TRBD2. CDR1 and CDR2 (germline): LGHNA, YNLKQL (reference sequence). The CDR3 runs 13 residues. J was trimmed by 3 bases and V by 3 bases; bases with no gene match: 1. The part of the CDR3 DNA that was read is TGTGCCAGCAGCCAGACTGGGGACTAT. Its protein product is CASSQTGDY. In full, the CDR3 reads CASSQTGDYEQYF.

A few counts support this clone. Mouse names are used for the genes. The read ends 4 residues shy of where the CDR3 ends; the end is completed using the germline J gene. The genes are TRBV13-2 and TRBJ2-5; 10 bases fit TRBD1. In germline, CDR1 is NNHNN, CDR2 SYGAGS (reference sequence). This CDR3 is 12 amino acids long. Here the CDR3 reads CASRDRGDTQYF. The sequenced CDR3 bases are TGTGCCAGCCGGGACAGGGGAGAC.

This clone has a handful of counts. Germline and genes: mouse. The CDR3 extends 4 residues past the end of the read, so its final part is completed from the germline J gene. The rearrangement joins TRBV1 to TRBJ2-2; 7 positions agree with TRBD1. Germline CDR1 NSQYPW, CDR2 LRSPGD (reference sequence). The CDR3 covers 17 residues. V dropped 4 bases and J dropped 0; count of bases not matched to a gene: 8. The part of the CDR3 DNA that was read is TGCACCTGCAGTGGCTCCGGGACAGCCGCAAACACCGGG. Translated: CTCSGSGTAANTG. From start to end, the CDR3 is CTCSGSGTAANTGQLYF.

On this clone: The germline and genes are mouse ones. Incomplete CDR3 DNA: TGTGCCAGCAGCGACCAGGGACAGGGGAACACA. As protein: CASSDQGQGNT. The entire CDR3 sequence reads CASSDQGQGNTEVFF. The genes are TRBV13-1 and TRBJ1-1; 9 bases are shared with TRBD1. The read halts 4 residues ahead of the CDR3 end, with the missing end drawn from the germline J gene. V lost 5 bases, J lost 1 base, and 6 bases stayed unmatched. Germline V gene lookup returns CDR1 NSHNY and CDR2 SYGAGN. The CDR3 is 15 amino acids.

Note on this clone: Gene names and germline refer to mouse. Additional DNA sequences in this sample encode the identical CDR3. The covered CDR3 bases are TGTGCCAGCAGTATTTACAGGGGCTATGCT. It is translated as CASSIYRGYA. The full CDR3 protein reads CASSIYRGYAEQFF. The J gene is TRBJ2-1, the V gene TRBV19; 7 bases agree with TRBD1. The read falls 4 residues short of the CDR3 end, and the missing part is taken from the germline J gene. Germline V gene sequence: CDR1 FNHDT, CDR2 SITEND (reference sequence). CDR3 length: 14 amino acids. The V and J ends lost 2 bases and 3 bases, in that order; junction bases with no gene match: 2.

This clone was found a few times. Genes here carry mouse names. The read gets to within 4 residues of the CDR3 end, and the germline J gene fills in the rest. V usage is TRBV13-2 and J usage is TRBJ2-5, with TRBD2 matching 9 bases. The junction had 4 bases not matched to a gene; V was cut back by 0 bases and J by 2 bases. The CDR3 has 16 residues. CDR1 and CDR2 (germline): NNHNN, SYGAGS (reference sequence). The CDR3 bases that were read are TGTGCCAGCGGTGATGGGCTGGGGGGGACCCAAGAC. This translates into CASGDGLGGTQD. The entire CDR3 protein reads CASGDGLGGTQDTQYF.

A few counts support this clone. Any gene name here is a mouse gene name. The CDR3 end falls 4 residues outside the read, so it is completed with the germline J gene. The V and J genes are TRBV13-1 and TRBJ1-1; 11 bases match TRBD1. Germline loops: CDR1 NSHNY, CDR2 SYGAGN. This CDR3 comprises 13 residues. CDR3 residues: CASSGGTGGEVFF. The sequenced part of the CDR3 DNA is TGTGCCAGCAGTGGAGGGACAGGGGGA.

Notes on this clone: Any gene name here is a mouse gene name. From the germline J gene comes the end of the CDR3, since the read stops 4 residues before it. The chain uses TRBV1 and TRBJ1-1; D perhaps matches TRBD1 (5 bases). The CDR3 has 13 amino acids. Germline V gives CDR1 NSQYPW, CDR2 LRSPGD (reference sequence). CDR3 bases read: TGCACCTGCAGTGCAGATGCGGGGGGA. Translated, it gives CTCSADAGG. The CDR3 as a whole reads CTCSADAGGEVFF.

This clone has just a few counts. Gene names and germline refer to mouse. The CDR3 extends 4 residues past the end of the read, so its final part is completed from the germline J gene. Other DNA sequences within the sample encode an identical CDR3. The chain carries TRBV19 and TRBJ2-3; TRBD2 agrees at 7 bases. CDR3 length: 14 residues. The ends lost 0 bases at V and 3 bases at J; junction bases unmatched: 1. From germline, CDR1 is FNHDT and CDR2 SITEND (reference sequence). The CDR3 sequence: CASSIGGGAETLYF. The DNA read from the CDR3 is TGTGCCAGCAGTATAGGGGGGGGAGCAGAA. The full variable domain, completed using reference TRBV19 and TRBJ2-3, is GGIITQTPKFLIGQEGQKLTLKCQQNFNHDTMYWYRQDSGKGLRLIYYSITENDLQKGDLSEGYDASREKKSSFSLTVTSAQKNEMAVFLCASSIGGGAETLYFGSGTRLTVL.

About this clone itself: Mouse gene names and germline throughout. The CDR3 end falls 4 residues outside the read, so it is completed with the germline J gene. This chain uses TRBV19 with TRBJ2-3; 13 bases match TRBD2. The CDR3 is 15 amino acids. J was trimmed by 3 bases and V by 6 bases; bases with no gene match: 4. The germline CDR1 and CDR2 sequences are FNHDT and SITEND (reference sequence). The CDR3 is CASTRGLGGAETLYF. The part of the CDR3 DNA that was read is TGTGCCAGCACCCGGGGACTGGGGGGGGCAGAA.